This T cell receptor beta chain was observed in a study of OX40 agonist ivuxolimab in advanced cancers. Study-wide background: The study gave patients intravenous ivuxolimab at 0.01 to 10 mg/kg every 2 weeks. Cohort: around 79% men, mean age about 62, aged roughly 23 to 79.

Sequenced by immunoSEQ multiplex PCR; TCRdb stores in-frame clones only, minus some. Among 83,000 or so clones listed, around 85% were seen once. The study's findings and limits: Clonal expansion by week 6 occurred in CD4+ and CD8+ blood T cells (at 0.1 to 3.0 mg/kg).

The V gene's germline CDR1 is MNHEY and CDR2 SVGAGI. V lost 7 bases and J lost 7; bases outside the gene matches: 5. The CDR3 has 12 residues. Points on this clone: Its antigen remains unidentified.

This chain connects TRBV6-5 to TRBJ1-1, with 8 bases aligning to TRBD1. The sequencing here drew on CD4+ or CD8+ T cells sorted from blood, taken in a trial of the OX40 agonist ivuxolimab. This receptor was obtained from an adult with an advanced solid tumor such as melanoma, head and neck, liver or kidney cancer. CDR3 in amino acids: CASKGTGREAFF. CDR3 bases: TGTGCCAGCAAGGGGACAGGCCGTGAAGCTTTCTTT.